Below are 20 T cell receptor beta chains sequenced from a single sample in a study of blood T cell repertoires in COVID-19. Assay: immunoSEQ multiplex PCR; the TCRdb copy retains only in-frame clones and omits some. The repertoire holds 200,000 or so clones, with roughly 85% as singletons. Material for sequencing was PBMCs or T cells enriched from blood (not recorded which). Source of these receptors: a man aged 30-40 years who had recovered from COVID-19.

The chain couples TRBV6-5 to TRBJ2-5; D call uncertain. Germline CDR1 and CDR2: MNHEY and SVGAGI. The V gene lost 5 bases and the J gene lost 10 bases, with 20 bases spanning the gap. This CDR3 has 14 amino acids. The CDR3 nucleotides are TGTGCCAGCAGTCAGACTCCGTCTGGTACGTTCCAGTACTTC. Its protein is CASSQTPSGTFQYF.

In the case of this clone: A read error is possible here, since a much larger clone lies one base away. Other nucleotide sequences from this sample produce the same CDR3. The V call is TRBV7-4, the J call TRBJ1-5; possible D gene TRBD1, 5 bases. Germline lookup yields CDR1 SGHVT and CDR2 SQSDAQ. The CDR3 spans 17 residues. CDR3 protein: CPSSPGYGGGSNQPQHF. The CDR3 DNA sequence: TGTCCCAGCAGCCCCGGATACGGGGGGGGGAGCAATCAGCCCCAGCATTTT. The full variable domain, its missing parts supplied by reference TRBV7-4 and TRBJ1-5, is GAGVSQSPRYKVAKRGRDVALRCDSISGHVTLYWYRQTLGQGSEVLTYSQSDAQRDKSGRPSGRFSAERPERSVSTLKIQRTEQGDSAVYLCPSSPGYGGGSNQPQHFGDGTRLSIL.

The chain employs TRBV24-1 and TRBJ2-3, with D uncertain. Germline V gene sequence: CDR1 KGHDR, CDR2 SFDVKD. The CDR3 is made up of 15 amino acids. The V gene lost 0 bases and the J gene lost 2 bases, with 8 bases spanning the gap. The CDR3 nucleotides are TGTGCCACCAGTGATTTGGCGTCCCTCACAGATACGCAGTATTTT. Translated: CATSDLASLTDTQYF.

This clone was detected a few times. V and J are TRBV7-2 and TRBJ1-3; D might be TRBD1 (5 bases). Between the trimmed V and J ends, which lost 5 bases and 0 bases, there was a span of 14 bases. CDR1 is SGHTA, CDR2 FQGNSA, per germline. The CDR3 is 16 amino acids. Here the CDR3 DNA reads TGTGCCAGCAGCGTGACAGTTACCCTCTCTGGAAACACCATATATTTT. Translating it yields CASSVTVTLSGNTIYF. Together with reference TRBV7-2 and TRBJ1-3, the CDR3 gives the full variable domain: GAGVSQSPSNKVTEKGKDVELRCDPISGHTALYWYRQSLGQGLEFLIYFQGNSAPDKSGLPSDRFSAERTGGSVSTLTIQRTQQEDSAVYLCASSVTVTLSGNTIYFGEGSWLTVV.

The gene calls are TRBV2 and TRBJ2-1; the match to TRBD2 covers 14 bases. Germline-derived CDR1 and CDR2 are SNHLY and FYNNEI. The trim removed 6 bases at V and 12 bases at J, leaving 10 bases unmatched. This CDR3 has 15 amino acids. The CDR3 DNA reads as TGTGCCAGCAGCGCCGGGACTAGCGGGAGTCACCCGCAGTTCTTC. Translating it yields CASSAGTSGSHPQFF.

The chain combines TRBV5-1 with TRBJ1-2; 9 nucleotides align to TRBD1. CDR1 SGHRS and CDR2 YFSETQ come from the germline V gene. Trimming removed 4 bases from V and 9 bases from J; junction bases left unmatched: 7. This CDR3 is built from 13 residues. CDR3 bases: TGCGCCAGCAGCGCCGGGACAGGGAGTAGCTACACCTTC. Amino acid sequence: CASSAGTGSSYTF. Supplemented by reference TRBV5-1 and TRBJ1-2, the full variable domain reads KAGVTQTPRYLIKTRGQQVTLSCSPISGHRSVSWYQQTPGQGLQFLFEYFSETQRNKGNFPGRFSGRQFSNSRSEMNVSTLELGDSALYLCASSAGTGSSYTFGSGTRLTVV.

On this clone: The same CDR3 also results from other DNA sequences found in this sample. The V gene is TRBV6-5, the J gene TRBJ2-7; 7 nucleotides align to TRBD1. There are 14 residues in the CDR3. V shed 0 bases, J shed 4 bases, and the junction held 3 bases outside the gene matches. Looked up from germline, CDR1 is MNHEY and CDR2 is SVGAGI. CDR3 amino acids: CASSYSTGAYEQYF. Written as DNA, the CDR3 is TGTGCCAGCAGTTACTCTACAGGGGCTTACGAGCAGTACTTC.

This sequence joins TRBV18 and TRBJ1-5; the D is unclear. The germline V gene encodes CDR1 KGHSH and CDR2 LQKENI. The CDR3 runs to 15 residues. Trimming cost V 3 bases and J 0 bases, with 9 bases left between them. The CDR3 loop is CASSPGSDSNQPQHF. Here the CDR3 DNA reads TGTGCCAGCTCACCCGGGTCAGATAGCAATCAGCCCCAGCATTTT.

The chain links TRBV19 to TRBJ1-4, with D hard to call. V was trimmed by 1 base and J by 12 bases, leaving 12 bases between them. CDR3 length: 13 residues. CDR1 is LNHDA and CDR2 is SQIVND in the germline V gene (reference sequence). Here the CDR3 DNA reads TGTGCCAGTAGTATAGGGCCCCGTTTGGAACTGTTTTTT. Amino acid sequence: CASSIGPRLELFF.

CDR3 sequence: CASSRGGEQYF. The CDR3 bases are TGCGCCAGCAGCCGGGGCGGCGAGCAGTACTTC. The V gene is TRBV4-1, the J gene TRBJ2-7; possible D gene TRBD1, 5 bases. Trimming took 4 bases from V and 6 from J, leaving 7 bases between them. Germline CDR1 MGHRA, CDR2 YSYEKL. The CDR3 loop spans 11 amino acids.

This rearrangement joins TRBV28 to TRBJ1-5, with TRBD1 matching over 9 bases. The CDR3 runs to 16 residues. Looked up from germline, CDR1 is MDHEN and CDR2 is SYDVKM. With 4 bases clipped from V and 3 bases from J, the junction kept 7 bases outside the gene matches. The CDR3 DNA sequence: TGTGCCAGCAGTTCTACGGACAGGGGTAACAATCAGCCCCAGCATTTT. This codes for CASSSTDRGNNQPQHF. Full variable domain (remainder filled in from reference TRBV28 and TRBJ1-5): DVKVTQSSRYLVKRTGEKVFLECVQDMDHENMFWYRQDPGLGLRLIYFSYDVKMKEKGDIPEGYSVSREKKERFSLILESASTNQTSMYLCASSSTDRGNNQPQHFGDGTRLSIL.

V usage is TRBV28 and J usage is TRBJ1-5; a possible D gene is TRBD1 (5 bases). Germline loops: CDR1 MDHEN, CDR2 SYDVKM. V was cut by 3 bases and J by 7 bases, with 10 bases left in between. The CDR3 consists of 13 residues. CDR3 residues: CASSLPRVQPQHF. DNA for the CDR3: TGTGCCAGCAGTTTGCCCAGGGTCCAGCCCCAGCATTTT.

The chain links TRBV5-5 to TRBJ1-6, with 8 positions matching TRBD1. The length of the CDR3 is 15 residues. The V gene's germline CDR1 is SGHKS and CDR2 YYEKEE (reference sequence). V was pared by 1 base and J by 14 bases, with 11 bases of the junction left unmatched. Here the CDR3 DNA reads TGTGCCAGCAGCTTGATACGACAGGGGAGTGGCACCCTCCACTTT. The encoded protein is CASSLIRQGSGTLHF.

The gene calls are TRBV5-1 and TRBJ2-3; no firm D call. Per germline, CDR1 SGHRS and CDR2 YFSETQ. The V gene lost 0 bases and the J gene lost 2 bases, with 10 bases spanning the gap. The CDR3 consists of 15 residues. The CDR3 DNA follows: TGCGCCAGCAGCTTGGCCAGACACCTCACAGATACGCAGTATTTT. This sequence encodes CASSLARHLTDTQYF.

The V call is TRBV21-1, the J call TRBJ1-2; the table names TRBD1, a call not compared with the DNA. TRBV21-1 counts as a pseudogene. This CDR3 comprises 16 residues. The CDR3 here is CASSKGTPGQCYGYTF. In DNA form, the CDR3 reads TGTGCCAGCAGCAAAGGGACTCCGGGACAATGCTATGGCTACACCTTC.

CDR3 sequence: CASSLGHEQYF. The CDR3 bases are TGTGCCAGCAGTTTGGGCCACGAGCAGTACTTC. V gene TRBV27 combines with J gene TRBJ2-7; unclear D gene. V was shortened by 3 bases and J by 5 bases, with 5 bases between the two germline ends. The CDR3 consists of 11 residues. Germline loops: CDR1 MNHEY, CDR2 SMNVEV (reference sequence).

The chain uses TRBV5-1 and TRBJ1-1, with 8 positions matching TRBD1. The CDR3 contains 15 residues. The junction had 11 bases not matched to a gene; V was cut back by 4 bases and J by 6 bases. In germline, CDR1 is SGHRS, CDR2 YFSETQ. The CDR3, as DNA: TGCGCCAGCAGCCTCTCCAGGGGGCGCGGGTCTGAAGCTTTCTTT. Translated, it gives CASSLSRGRGSEAFF.

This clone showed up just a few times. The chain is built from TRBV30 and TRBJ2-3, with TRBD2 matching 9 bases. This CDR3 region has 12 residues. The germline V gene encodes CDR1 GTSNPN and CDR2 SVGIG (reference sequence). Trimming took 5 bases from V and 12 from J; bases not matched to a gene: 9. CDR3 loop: CAWGTSSGEQYF. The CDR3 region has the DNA TGTGCCTGGGGGACTAGCTCTGGGGAACAGTATTTT.

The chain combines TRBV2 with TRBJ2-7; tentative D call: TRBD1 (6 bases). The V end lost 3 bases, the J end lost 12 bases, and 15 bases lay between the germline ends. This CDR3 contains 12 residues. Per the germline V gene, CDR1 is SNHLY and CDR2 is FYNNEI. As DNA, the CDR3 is TGTGCCAGCAGTGAGTTATTTGACAGGCGGTACTTC. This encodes CASSELFDRRYF.

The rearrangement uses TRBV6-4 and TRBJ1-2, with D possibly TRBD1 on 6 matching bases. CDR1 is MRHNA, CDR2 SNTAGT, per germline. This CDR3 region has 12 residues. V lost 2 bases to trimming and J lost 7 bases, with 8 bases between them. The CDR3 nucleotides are TGTGCCAGCAGTGACCAGGGGACTGGCTACACCTTC. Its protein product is CASSDQGTGYTF.